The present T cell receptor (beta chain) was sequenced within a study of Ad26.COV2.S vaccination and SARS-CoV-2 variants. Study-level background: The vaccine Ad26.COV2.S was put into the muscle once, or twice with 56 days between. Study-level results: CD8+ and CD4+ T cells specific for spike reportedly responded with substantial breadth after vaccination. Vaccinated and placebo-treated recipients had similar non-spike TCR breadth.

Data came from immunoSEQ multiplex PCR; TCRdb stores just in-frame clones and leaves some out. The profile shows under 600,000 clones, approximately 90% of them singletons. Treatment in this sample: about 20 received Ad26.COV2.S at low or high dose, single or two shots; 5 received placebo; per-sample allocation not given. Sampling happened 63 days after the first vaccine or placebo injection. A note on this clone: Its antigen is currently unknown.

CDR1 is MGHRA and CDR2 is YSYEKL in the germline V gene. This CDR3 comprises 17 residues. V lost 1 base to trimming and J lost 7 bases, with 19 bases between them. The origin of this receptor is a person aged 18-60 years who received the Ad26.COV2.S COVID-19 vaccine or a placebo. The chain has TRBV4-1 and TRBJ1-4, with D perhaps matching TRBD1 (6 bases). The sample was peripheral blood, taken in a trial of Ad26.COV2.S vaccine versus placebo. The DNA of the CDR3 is TGCGCCAGCAGCCAAGTGGGTACGGGGGCCGGGGGTGAAAAACTGTTTTTT. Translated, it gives CASSQVGTGAGGEKLFF.